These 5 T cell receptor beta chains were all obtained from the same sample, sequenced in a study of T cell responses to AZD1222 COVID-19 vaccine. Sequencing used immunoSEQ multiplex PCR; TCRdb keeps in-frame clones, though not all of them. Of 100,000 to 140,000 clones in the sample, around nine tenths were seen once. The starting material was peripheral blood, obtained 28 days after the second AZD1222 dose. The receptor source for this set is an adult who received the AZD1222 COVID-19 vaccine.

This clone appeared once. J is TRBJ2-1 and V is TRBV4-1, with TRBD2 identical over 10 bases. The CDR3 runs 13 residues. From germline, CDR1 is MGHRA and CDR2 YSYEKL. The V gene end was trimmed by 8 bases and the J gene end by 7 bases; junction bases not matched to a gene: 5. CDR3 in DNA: TGCGCCAGCCAGTCTAGCGGGAGTAATGAGCAGTTCTTC. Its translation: CASQSSGSNEQFF.

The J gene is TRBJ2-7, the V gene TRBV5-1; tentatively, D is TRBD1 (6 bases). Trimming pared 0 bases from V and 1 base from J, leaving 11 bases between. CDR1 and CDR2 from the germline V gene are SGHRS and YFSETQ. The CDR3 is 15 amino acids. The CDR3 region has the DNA TGCGCCAGCAGCTTGGGAGCCGGACAGTCCTACGAGCAGTACTTC. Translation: CASSLGAGQSYEQYF.

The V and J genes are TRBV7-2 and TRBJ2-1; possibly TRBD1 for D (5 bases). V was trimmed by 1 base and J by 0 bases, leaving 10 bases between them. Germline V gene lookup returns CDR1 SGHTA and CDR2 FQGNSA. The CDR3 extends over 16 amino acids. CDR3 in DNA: TGTGCCAGCAGCTTAGGGGTTAGGGGCTCCTACAATGAGCAGTTCTTC. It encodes CASSLGVRGSYNEQFF. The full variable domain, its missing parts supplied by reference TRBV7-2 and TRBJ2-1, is GAGVSQSPSNKVTEKGKDVELRCDPISGHTALYWYRQSLGQGLEFLIYFQGNSAPDKSGLPSDRFSAERTGGSVSTLTIQRTQQEDSAVYLCASSLGVRGSYNEQFFGPGTRLTVL.

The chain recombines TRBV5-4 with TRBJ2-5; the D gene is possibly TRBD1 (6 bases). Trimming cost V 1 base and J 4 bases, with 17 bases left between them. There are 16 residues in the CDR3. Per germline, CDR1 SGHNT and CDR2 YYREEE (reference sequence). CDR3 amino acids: CASSLSGRGIGETQYF. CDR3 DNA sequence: TGTGCCAGCAGCTTGTCTGGCAGGGGAATTGGAGAGACCCAGTACTTC. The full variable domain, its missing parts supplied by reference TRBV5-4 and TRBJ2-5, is ETGVTQSPTHLIKTRGQQVTLRCSSQSGHNTVSWYQQALGQGPQFIFQYYREEENGRGNFPPRFSGLQFPNYSSELNVNALELDDSALYLCASSLSGRGIGETQYFGPGTRLLVL.

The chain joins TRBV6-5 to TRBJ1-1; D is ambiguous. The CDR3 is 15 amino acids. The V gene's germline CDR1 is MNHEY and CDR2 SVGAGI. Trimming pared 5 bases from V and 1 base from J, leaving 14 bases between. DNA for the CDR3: TGTGCCAGCAGTACCTCCCCCGCAACGAACACTGAAGCTTTCTTT. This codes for CASSTSPATNTEAFF.